This T cell receptor beta chain was recorded in a study of cytomegalovirus exposure and HLA in healthy donors (dated by TCRdb to 2017 to 2019). At the level of the whole study: According to an earlier analysis of several hundred of the donors, about 180 million T cells yielded 120 million or so unique TCR beta sequences and around 300 Gb of sequence data. In a later analysis, previously published TCR beta repertoires from about 640 donors were re-analyzed and high-resolution HLA genotyping was added so that TCR occurrence patterns could be studied. The study profiled the T cell repertoires of about 640 subjects by immunosequencing and related them to cytomegalovirus serostatus. Four to six DR-DQ haplotypes were handled as single units for association and clustering, since linkage in the cohort was strong. Both class I and class II loci were covered by HLA typing, at four-digit resolution. The study was designed to test whether signatures of past pathogen exposure could be identified by cataloging public T cell receptors. Among 300 to 450 genotyped donors of the cohort, an average of about 240,000 unique TCR beta nucleotide sequences were sequenced per donor, 15% to 20% of them non-productive. Every repertoire in the discovery cohort had been generated on one and the same sequencing platform. Typing coverage differed by locus: A, B, C, DRB1 and DQB1 were typed in roughly 620-640 donors, DQA1 in about 560, DPA1 in around 600, and DPB1 in 450 to 490. To predict cytomegalovirus infection status, the study brought together high-throughput TCR immunosequencing, statistical association of individual TCRs with disease status, and machine learning. Along with the roughly 610-subject first cohort, a separate validation cohort of over a hundred different subjects was used. Approximately 310 gigabases of sequencing data and some 85 million unique TCR sequences were included in an early release covering roughly 600 HLA-typed donors. To decide whether each TCR beta V gene segment behaved as functional or pseudogenic, an earlier analysis of approximately 620 of the donors relied on high-throughput TCR beta sequencing. Of the roughly 400 genotyped donors, 65% to 90% fell in the genetic ancestry cluster associated with self-reported Caucasian donors. Rather than using new phenotypic data, the later analysis identified candidate immune exposures from TCR beta sequences and from how often those sequences occurred across donors. Alongside the repertoire data, information on donor age, sex, ethnicity and CMV serostatus was compiled. Genome-wide SNP genotypes for about 60% of the 666 donors were used in a later genetic analysis, which treated that subset as a discovery cohort. Broad study findings and their caveats: In a later genetic analysis, a missense DCLRE1C variant was associated with V-gene and J-gene trimming of TCR beta chains, and the association was replicated in an independent cohort. Because some donors lacked HLA typing at each locus, the association tests relied only on the typed subset. A further reported finding was that TCR beta sequences accurately predicted the HLA-A and HLA-B alleles for most subjects in the first cohort. The 87-base-pair reads could not distinguish some IMGT-functional V segments, including TRBV6-2 and TRBV6-3, so those segments were excluded. According to a later analysis, most CMV-associated TCR beta chains appeared to be HLA-restricted, and the HLA associations seemed to be driven largely by CMV exposure. Several of the top co-occurrence clusters appeared to be linked to parvovirus B19, influenza, CMV and Epstein-Barr virus, according to a later analysis. The sequencing pipeline was judged likely to have produced a cluster of highly shared sequence variants as a technical artifact. This cohort had only TCR beta chains sequenced, and the lack of alpha or paired-chain data limited which features could be detected. In vitro tests confirmed that a few of the cytomegalovirus-associated TCR beta chains recognize cytomegalovirus antigens. According to the authors, the approach could potentially be generalized to other disease states and immunological phenotypes. Sequencing depth was assumed to be roughly uniform across donors in the presence/absence analyses, though that assumption may not hold. The only immune exposure information available for the cohort was CMV serostatus. Most TCR sequences were observed very rarely across donors, whereas some public TCRs were present in many individuals. Compared with the roughly 700-donor mean, donors in an Asian-associated ancestry cluster had fewer N-insertions in productive TCRs, according to a later genetic analysis. Specific HLA alleles were associated with 15,000 to 20,000 TCR beta sequences at a false discovery rate of 0.05 in a later analysis. According to a later analysis, TCR association rates differed among HLA loci, with DRB1 alleles showing the most associated TCRs and HLA-C alleles showing the fewest. Linkage disequilibrium might explain the correlated functional status among segregating V segments, but an unknown experimental factor could not be ruled out. In both the original and validation cohorts, the classifier was reported to diagnose cytomegalovirus status with high specificity and sensitivity. In a later analysis, HLA-associated TCR beta chains showed more clonal expansion and lower generation probabilities than non-associated chains that were equally common. In an earlier analysis of 450 to 750 of the donors, most TCR beta V segments appeared in productive rearrangements about 87% or about 30% of the time, broadly matching IMGT annotations. Roughly 17 rarely observed V segments, including chromosome 9 orphons, were excluded from the earlier analysis of several hundred of the donors because counts were too low. A total of roughly 160 TCR beta chains were listed by the study as associated with cytomegalovirus. Assigning TCR associations to individual alleles was difficult when HLA alleles, especially DR and DQ, strongly co-occurred.

CDR1 and CDR2 (SGHAT, FQNNGV) derive from the germline V gene. Deletion took 1 base off V and 3 bases off J, with a span of 7 bases between the germline ends. The CDR3 sequence holds 13 residues, the cysteine and phenylalanine included. Only the CDR3 portion is preserved as DNA: 39 bases, with reading frame beginning at the first base. As to this clone: The clone's antigen remains unknown. One base away there is no much larger clone; base qualities are not given.

To prepare the library, the immunoSEQ multiplex PCR assay was applied. The multiplex PCR relied on a mix of 60 forward primers for TCR Vbeta segments and 13 reverse primers for TCR Jbeta segments. The CDR3 region of rearranged TCR beta genes was amplified from genomic DNA by a multiplex PCR assay. The amplified TCR beta libraries were sequenced on the Illumina HiSeq System as 87-base-pair reads. The paper's data handling went like this. Across the 500 to 750 repertoires, a later analysis counted roughly 84 million unique TCR beta chains, about 10 million of which were shared by at least two donors. Raw reads were error-corrected and collapsed into unique sequences with a nearest-neighbor algorithm that merged closely related sequences to remove PCR and sequencing errors. V, D and J gene segments were assigned by aligning CDR3 sequences to IMGT reference sequences. For a sequence to be retained, a match of at least six nucleotides was required to both a V gene segment and a J gene segment. Rearrangements were called productive when the CDR3 lacked stop codons and stayed in frame with V and J; all others were non-productive. CDR3 was defined according to IMGT convention as the region running from the second conserved V-encoded cysteine to the conserved J-encoded phenylalanine. The earlier analysis of around 640 of the donors excluded sequences that lacked an unambiguous match to a single V gene segment. In an earlier analysis of some 590 of the donors, a V segment was called functional when productive rearrangements were above 56.7%, and segregating when the standard deviation between donors exceeded 5%. A statistical classification framework was built to diagnose cytomegalovirus status from the catalog of TCR beta chain sequences. V and J gene assignment, in a later analysis, came from comparing TCR nucleotide sequences with IMGT/GENE-DB human TR gene sequences. A later analysis assigned CDR3 sequences and most-parsimonious VDJ recombination scenarios with the TCRdist pipeline. In a later analysis, each TCR beta chain was defined by its CDR3 amino acid sequence together with its V-gene family, and reads lacking a unique V-gene family were excluded. To address suspected cross-contamination and a sequencing artifact, a later analysis removed 450 to 700 highly shared, low-generation-probability nucleotide sequences. In a later analysis, a clonal expansion index was calculated for each public chain from normalized within-repertoire ranks of inferred template counts. In a later analysis, generation probabilities were computed using a VDJ recombination model fitted to out-of-frame rearrangements, and the results were checked against IGoR. Hypergeometric tests were used in a later analysis to score TCR-TCR, TCR-HLA and TCR-CMV co-occurrence, with a repertoire-size bias correction applied to the TCR pairs. In a later analysis, false discovery rates were estimated by permuting HLA or CMV assignments 20 times. In a later analysis, co-occurring TCRs were grouped using DBSCAN, and TCRdist sequence similarity was added for clustering within HLA-allele-positive subsets. Repertoires with fewer than 30,000 or more than 120,000 public chains were left out of co-occurrence clustering, as were about five repertoires with anomalous nucleotide sharing. In its TCRdb copy, this immuneACCESS table keeps in-frame sequences only and misses some clones. Where compared with another copy, unresolved V genes explain less than half of these, and the others have no known cause. V and J calls and clone size are given by that table; D and trimming were obtained from the DNA. Across this sample there are more than 200,000 clones, with about three quarters seen only once. Of the sample, 1.5% to 2% falls within the top ten clones.

In total, fewer than 750 healthy bone marrow donors made up the cohort. At the time of sampling, every cohort member was nominally healthy, though immune exposures that went unrecorded were likely present. The donor tested CMV seronegative, placing the donor among the 352 seronegative members of the cohort. A peripheral blood sample was provided by each donor, and peripheral blood mononuclear cells were used for TCR beta sequencing. The Qiagen DNeasy Blood Extraction Kit was used to extract genomic DNA from the blood cell samples. The receptor was isolated from a man younger than 35 in good health and CMV-seronegative. Sequencing was carried out using PBMCs. The rearrangement combines TRBV11-2 with TRBJ2-7; TRBD1 is perhaps the D gene, given 6 matching bases. The nucleotide sequence is given as TGTGCCAGCAGCTTAGGACAGGTCTACGAGCAGTACTTC. Its translation reads: CASSLGQVYEQYF. Extended through the reference TRBV11-2 and TRBJ2-7 proteins, this CDR3 yields the full variable domain: EAGVAQSPRYKIIEKRQSVAFWCNPISGHATLYWYQQILGQGPKLLIQFQNNGVVDDSQLPKDRFSAERLKGVDSTLKIQPAKLEDSAVYLCASSLGQVYEQYFGPGTRLTVT.